This T cell receptor (beta chain) was identified during a study of spatial heterogeneity in lung cancer (dated by TCRdb to the late 2010s). With regard to the full study: Beta-chain transcripts were consistently detected in greater numbers than alpha-chain transcripts, which likely reflected higher beta-chain transcript abundance. In tumor regions, TCR transcript counts showed a strong correlation with a T cell transcriptional module score from matched bulk RNA-seq. In the raw uncorrected reads, each unique combination of TCR and UMI appeared more than ten times on average. In non-small cell lung cancer, the study quantitatively compared TCR alpha and beta repertoires across several tumor regions, matched nontumor lung, and blood. At surgery, hundreds of tumor regions, almost 65 matched nontumor lung samples and 45 to 60 PBMC samples were TCR-sequenced for both alpha and beta chains. Nonsynonymous mutation counts, determined by whole-exome sequencing of tumor tissue, were related to TCR repertoire features. Overall results and qualifications from the work: TCR-seq was estimated to cover only approximately 7% of tumor T cells for alpha chains and around 13% for beta chains. Counts of ubiquitous and regional expanded TCRs were found to correlate with counts of ubiquitous and regional nonsynonymous mutations, respectively. Additional single-cell paired TCR alpha and beta sequencing was considered necessary to confirm, at a functional level, the hypothesis that regional TCRs recognize regional mutations. A correlation was observed between the number of expanded intratumoral alpha and beta TCRs and the tumor nonsynonymous mutation count.

Per the publication, the time point label means: sample taken at primary tumor resection. Donors were around 69 patients with early-stage, untreated non-small cell lung cancer from the lung TRACERx cohort. For TCR sequencing, whole RNA was extracted from tumor and nontumor lung tissue, or from cryopreserved PBMC samples, and no cell sorting was done. Only patients with enough RNA available from two or more tumor regions were chosen for TCR sequencing. Before being selected, tumor and adjacent nontumor lung specimens were reviewed by a lung pathologist. This clonotype was counted many times. Which antigen it targets is not known. No much larger clone exists at a distance of one base, and base qualities are not known. This beta chain represents an off-target read in a library built for alpha chains; its size is of limited meaning. The library was produced with 5' RACE. Sequenced using a NextSeq 500. The TCR library protocol attached a unique molecular identifier to each TCR cDNA molecule to allow correction of PCR and sequencing errors. In the authors' own workflow: TCR identification, UMI-based error correction and CDR3 extraction were performed with Decombinator tools. TCRs above a frequency of 2 per 1,000, corresponding to the top 1% of the tumor frequency distribution, were defined as expanded. Expanded tumor TCRs statistically deemed absent (corrected P<0.05) from at least one tumor region were classed as regional, and all other expanded tumor TCRs were classed as ubiquitous. Renyi diversity was calculated using the R vegan package after each repertoire was subsampled 100 times to 5,000 TCRs. CDR3 similarity networks were built from amino acid triplet string-kernel similarity, connecting CDR3s with pairwise similarity above 0.82. Starting from the raw public reads, TCRdb applied fastp trimming at Q25, assembled clones with MiXCR and retained in-frame beta chains. When rows share a CDR3 protein, they turn into one entry using the most common DNA and genes. The authors' filters were not applied to this entry. The sample contains some 15,000 distinct CDR3 sequences, about 4.4% of them found a single time. The ten largest account for about 18% of the sample.

Based on the germline V gene, the CDR1 and CDR2 sequences are SGHVS and FQNEAQ. The V and J ends are trimmed by 7 bases and 0 bases, leaving 10 bases between them. Taken from cysteine to phenylalanine, the CDR3 has 14 residues. Only the CDR3 DNA is retained, 42 bases long and in frame from the first base. The source material was lung tumor tissue, sampled at surgery. The TCR comes from a female donor with early-stage non-small cell lung cancer. The rearrangement joined TRBV7-8 to TRBJ1-5, with the D gene call left open. The CDR3 protein sequence reads: CASTLGASNQPQHF. DNA sequence: TGTGCCAGCACCCTTGGCGCTAGCAATCAGCCCCAGCATTTT.